This T cell receptor beta chain emerged from a study of shared clonotypes between healthy human individuals. Points from the study as a whole: About 5% of naive CD4 clonotypes were shared across four donors.

The donors, all of them Caucasian adults, lived in Nashville, Tennessee. On this clone: As yet, its antigen is unknown.

Approximately 200 ng DNA, around 30,000 T cell genomes, went into each sorted-subset replicate PCR. Sequencing was performed with immunoSEQ multiplex PCR; in TCRdb, only in-frame clones are kept and a portion is missing. The table lists a few million clones, more than 80% of them singletons, with approximately 0.4% in the top ten. CDR1 and CDR2 from the germline V gene are SGHAT and FQNNGV. The CDR3 is 15 amino acids. Trimming took off 5 bases at V and 4 bases at J, with 17 bases between the two ends. Sequencing input: naive CD4+ T cells from PBMCs. Described subset: CD45RA+ positively selected. The V and J genes are TRBV11-2 and TRBJ2-5; D not resolved. The clonotype comes from a man younger than 30 in good health. Some clones in this sample may be carry-over from other donors' samples. The CDR3 protein is CASSANSISVETQYF. Written as DNA, the CDR3 is TGTGCCAGCAGCGCGAATTCCATATCGGTAGAGACCCAGTACTTC.